The rows below give T cell receptor beta chains drawn from one sample of a study of T cell responses to AZD1222 COVID-19 vaccine. Method: immunoSEQ multiplex PCR; TCRdb's copy keeps in-frame clones and lacks some. This repertoire shows approximately 77,000 clones, 92% found once; its top ten account for roughly 5.1%. This specimen was peripheral blood, taken 28 days after the second AZD1222 dose. Receptor source: an adult who received the AZD1222 COVID-19 vaccine. Each CDR3 is given with its conserved first and last residue. The D gene is left open where the match is weak. Only part of the rows carry a size: once, few, many, or a class if the clone is expanded.

>TRBV10-3|NA|TRBD2|TRBJ2-3
CAIRSAERDTDTQYF
TGTGCCATCAGGTCCGCGGAGCGGGACACAGATACGCAGTATTTT
>TRBV30|NA|NA|TRBJ2-7
CAWSGQGMGEQYF
TGTGCCTGGAGTGGTCAGGGGATGGGCGAGCAGTACTTC
>TRBV5-8|NA|NA|TRBJ2-7
CASSFHNYEQYF
TGTGCCAGCAGTTTTCACAACTACGAGCAGTACTTC
>TRBV19|NA|TRBD1|TRBJ2-7
CASSNRGEYEQYF
TGTGCCAGTAGCAACAGGGGTGAGTACGAGCAGTACTTC
>TRBV6-2/TRBV6-3|NA|NA|TRBJ1-5
CASSYFGGHQPQHF
TGTGCCAGCAGTTATTTCGGGGGCCATCAGCCCCAGCATTTT
>TRBV7-8|NA|TRBD2|TRBJ2-7
CASSLVRGGFPYF
TGTGCCAGCAGCTTAGTGCGGGGGGGCTTTCCTTACTTC
>TRBV19|once|NA|TRBJ1-2
CASNIQGQYDGYTF
TGTGCCAGTAACATCCAAGGACAGTACGATGGCTACACCTTC
>TRBV19|NA|NA|TRBJ1-4
CASSTIYNEKLFF
TGTGCCAGTAGTACCATTTATAATGAAAAACTGTTTTTT
>TRBV28|NA|NA|TRBJ2-1
CASSFLAPSSYNEQFF
TGTGCCAGCAGTTTCCTGGCCCCTAGCTCCTACAATGAGCAGTTCTTC
>TRBV9|NA|NA|TRBJ1-2
CASSVSSPNYGYTF
TGTGCCAGCAGCGTATCGTCGCCTAACTATGGCTACACCTTC
>TRBV9|NA|NA|TRBJ2-3
CASSSPSTDTQYF
TGTGCCAGCAGCTCCCCGAGTACAGATACGCAGTATTTT